This TCR beta chain originates from a study of T cell repertoires in cytomegalovirus infection (dated by TCRdb to the late 2010s). A note on the overall study: Because public TCR beta signatures pointed to carriage of CMV infection together with the matching HLA type, the HLA type of each donor mattered for the analysis. What the authors observed across the whole study: In the ex vivo response, HLA-C-restricted CMV-specific TCR beta clonotypes were dominant, and in two of eight donors the single most frequent clonotype came from this HLA-C-restricted group. Cumulative frequency of public TCR beta family members discriminated carriers of CMV infection plus the relevant HLA type in this cohort and an independent roughly 320-donor cohort.

TCRdb lists the instrument as Illumina HiSeq 1500. TCRdb trimmed the raw reads at Q25, called clones with MiXCR and kept productive beta chains. Entries that share a CDR3 protein sequence are merged under the most common genes and DNA. This sample gives about 150,000 distinct CDR3 sequences in total; around a quarter of them show up just once. The top ten clonotypes cover roughly 9.8% of the sample. Including the terminal cysteine and phenylalanine, the CDR3 comprises 17 residues. This entry keeps only the CDR3 DNA: 51 bases, framed from base 1. Here V drops 1 base and J drops 8 bases, and the junction holds 8 bases not matched to any gene. Sequences SGHAT (CDR1) and FQNNGV (CDR2) are obtained from the germline V gene. About this clonotype itself: No antigen is known for it. No per-base quality is available; no much larger clone lies one base away.

The V and J genes are TRBV11-2 and TRBJ2-1, with 13 bases matching TRBD2. The clonotype originates from a human donor in good health (CMV status not recorded). Some clones in this sample may be carry-over from other donors' samples. The specimen was PBMCs. The CDR3 has the sequence CASSLVPGLAGEHEQFF. Here is the DNA: TGTGCCAGCAGCTTAGTTCCCGGACTAGCGGGAGAACATGAGCAGTTCTTC.